This passage covers 21 T cell receptor beta chains from one sample sequenced in a study of shared clonotypes between healthy human individuals. The protocol was immunoSEQ multiplex PCR, while the TCRdb copy is restricted to in-frame clones and leaves out a portion. The data contain some 2,000,000 clones, more than 90% of them singletons. Sequenced input: naive CD4+ T cells sorted from blood. Subset reported: CD45RA+ positively selected. The receptors were sampled from a man between 18 and 29 years old in good health.

As to this clone: The sample holds other DNA sequences that translate to the same CDR3. The V call is TRBV7-2, the J call TRBJ2-5; D is unresolved. Germline V gene lookup returns CDR1 SGHTA and CDR2 FQGNSA. The V end was cut by 1 base, the J end by 3 bases, with 6 bases between. The CDR3 has 13 residues. In DNA, the CDR3 is TGTGCCAGCAGCTTAGGCACGAAAGAGACCCAGTACTTC. Protein: CASSLGTKETQYF. The variable domain in full, completed from reference TRBV7-2 and TRBJ2-5, reads GAGVSQSPSNKVTEKGKDVELRCDPISGHTALYWYRQSLGQGLEFLIYFQGNSAPDKSGLPSDRFSAERTGGSVSTLTIQRTQQEDSAVYLCASSLGTKETQYFGPGTRLLVL.

This chain connects TRBV28 to TRBJ2-1; 11 positions agree with TRBD1. Unmatched junction bases numbered 5, after V lost 3 bases and J lost 4 bases. Germline V lookup: CDR1 MDHEN, CDR2 SYDVKM. The CDR3 spans 16 residues. CDR3 region: CASSFGGTGGYNEQFF. CDR3 DNA sequence: TGTGCCAGCAGTTTTGGCGGGACAGGGGGGTACAATGAGCAGTTCTTC.

This chain links TRBV9 with TRBJ2-2; the D gene could be TRBD1 or TRBD2 (5 bases each). Germline CDR1 reads SGDLS; CDR2 reads YYNGEE. The CDR3 has 17 amino acids. Between the trimmed V and J ends, which lost 4 bases and 0 bases, there was a span of 16 bases. The CDR3 sequence is CASSNRGPSANTGELFF. In DNA, the CDR3 is TGTGCCAGCAGCAACCGGGGACCGTCGGCGAACACCGGGGAGCTGTTTTTT.

The chain has TRBV10-1 and TRBJ2-7, with 7 bases fitting TRBD1. The V gene's germline CDR1 is WNHNN and CDR2 SYGVQD (reference sequence). The V segment lost 7 bases and the J segment 5 bases; nucleotides outside the gene matches: 14. The CDR3 extends over 15 amino acids. The CDR3 region is CASTMDRKPPHEQYF. CDR3 nucleotide sequence: TGCGCCAGCACGATGGACAGGAAACCACCCCACGAGCAGTACTTC.

The V call is TRBV18, the J call TRBJ2-7; D is perhaps TRBD1 or TRBD2 (5 bases each). V lost 2 bases, J lost 2 bases, and 19 bases lay in between. The germline CDR1 and CDR2 sequences are KGHSH and LQKENI. The CDR3 has 17 amino acids. CDR3 protein: CASSPMGLGAGAYEQYF. In DNA form, the CDR3 reads TGTGCCAGCTCACCAATGGGGCTCGGGGCCGGAGCCTACGAGCAGTACTTC.

CDR3 sequence (DNA): TGTGCCAGCAGCCACCCGGATCTCGGCACAGATACGCAGTATTTT. Amino acids: CASSHPDLGTDTQYF. This rearrangement joins TRBV7-9 to TRBJ2-3, with no clear D. The ends were cut back, 5 bases at V and 1 base at J, with 13 bases in the middle. The germline V gene encodes CDR1 SEHNR and CDR2 FQNEAQ (reference sequence). This CDR3 is built from 15 residues. Drawing the rest from reference TRBV7-9 and TRBJ2-3, the complete variable domain is DTGVSQNPRHKITKRGQNVTFRCDPISEHNRLYWYRQTLGQGPEFLTYFQNEAQLEKSRLLSDRFSAERPKGSFSTLEIQRTEQGDSAMYLCASSHPDLGTDTQYFGPGTRLTVL.

As DNA, the CDR3 is TGTGCCAGCAGCTTGGCCGGAGGGCAGGGCTACGAGCAGTACTTC. Amino acid sequence: CASSLAGGQGYEQYF. V and J are TRBV5-4 and TRBJ2-7; possible D gene TRBD2, 6 bases. Trimming removed 0 bases at V and 3 bases at J, with 13 bases between. Germline CDR1 SGHNT, CDR2 YYREEE (reference sequence). This CDR3 contains 15 residues.

The gene calls are TRBV28 and TRBJ1-2; TRBD1 matches 10 bases. Germline trimming cut 6 bases from V and 7 bases from J; bases unmatched to any gene: 5. This CDR3 has 13 amino acids. CDR1 is MDHEN and CDR2 is SYDVKM in the germline V gene. Here the CDR3 DNA reads TGTGCCAGCAGGATGGACAGGGGGTCTGGCTACACCTTC. Residues: CASRMDRGSGYTF.

This clone was detected once. The J gene is TRBJ1-5, the V gene TRBV10-3, with TRBD1 as a possible D gene (6 bases). V was trimmed by 2 bases and J by 2 bases, leaving 13 bases between them. CDR1 is ENHRY and CDR2 is SYGVKD in the germline V gene. CDR3 length equals 16 residues. In nucleotides, the CDR3 is TGTGCCATCAGTGAGCAAGACAGGACGGGCAATCAGCCCCAGCATTTT. It yields the protein CAISEQDRTGNQPQHF.

As to this clone: The sample holds other DNA sequences that translate to the same CDR3. This rearrangement joins TRBV6-5 to TRBJ2-7, with 9 bases fitting TRBD2. Per germline, CDR1 MNHEY and CDR2 SVGAGI. The CDR3 is 15 amino acids. After removal of 0 bases from V and 2 bases from J, the junction contained 2 bases not matched to a gene. The CDR3 sequence is CASSYSTSGTYEQYF. The CDR3, as DNA: TGTGCCAGCAGTTACTCGACTAGCGGAACCTACGAGCAGTACTTC.

The gene calls are TRBV6-8 and TRBJ1-3, with TRBD1 as a possible D gene (5 bases). CDR1 MNHGY and CDR2 SAAAGT come from the germline V gene. V was shortened by 6 bases and J by 4 bases, with 13 bases between the two germline ends. This CDR3 is 14 amino acids long. In DNA form, the CDR3 reads TGTGCCAGCAGGGGACCCCCGTTGGGAAACACCATATATTTT. The encoded protein is CASRGPPLGNTIYF.

This chain uses TRBV6-6 with TRBJ2-5; tentatively, D is TRBD1 (8 bases). This CDR3 spans 16 amino acids. CDR1 is MNHNY, CDR2 SVGAGI, per germline (reference sequence). V lost 0 bases and J lost 5, with 16 bases in between. This CDR3 reads CASSYSFTGGGETQYF. The CDR3 DNA sequence: TGTGCCAGCAGTTACTCTTTCACAGGGGGGGGCGAGACCCAGTACTTC.

This chain links TRBV5-1 with TRBJ1-2; 7 nucleotides align to TRBD1. The CDR3 runs 14 residues. Germline trimming cut 2 bases from V and 8 bases from J; bases unmatched to any gene: 9. Germline V gene sequence: CDR1 SGHRS, CDR2 YFSETQ. The DNA for the CDR3 is TGCGCCAGCAGCTTCGACAGGGAGGCGGGCGGCTACACCTTC. It is translated as CASSFDREAGGYTF.

This clone is a singleton in its sample. The chain uses TRBV6-4 and TRBJ1-5; TRBD1 matches at 7 bases. The CDR3 has 13 amino acids. Germline CDR1 is MRHNA and CDR2 is SNTAGT. Trimming at V came to 4 bases and at J to 6 bases, leaving 3 bases not matched to a gene. DNA of the CDR3: TGTGCCAGCAGTGCCCGGACAGGTCAGCCCCAGCATTTT. Protein product: CASSARTGQPQHF.

The genes are TRBV7-2 and TRBJ1-5; 7 positions match TRBD1. Germline CDR1 reads SGHTA; CDR2 reads FQGNSA. J gave up 7 bases and V 5 bases, and 8 bases lay outside the gene matches. This CDR3 is built from 14 residues. Here the CDR3 DNA reads TGTGCCAGCAGCCTAATGGGACAGAACCAGCCCCAGCATTTT. This translates into CASSLMGQNQPQHF.

This chain joins TRBV27 and TRBJ2-7, with 16 bases aligning to TRBD2. The germline CDR1 and CDR2 sequences are MNHEY and SMNVEV (reference sequence). This CDR3 is built from 19 residues. The junction had 13 bases not matched to a gene; V was cut back by 6 bases and J by 2 bases. The CDR3 region is CASRKGESGLAGGPYEQYF. CDR3 coding DNA: TGTGCCAGCAGGAAGGGGGAGTCGGGACTAGCGGGAGGGCCCTACGAGCAGTACTTC.

Of note for this clone: This sample includes further DNA sequences coding for the same CDR3. The chain employs TRBV5-1 and TRBJ1-2, with D possibly being TRBD1 (5 bases). V dropped 0 bases and J dropped 0 bases, with 9 bases sitting between them. Germline CDR1 SGHRS, CDR2 YFSETQ. This CDR3 region has 15 residues. The CDR3 spells CASSLEGRANYGYTF. CDR3 DNA: TGCGCCAGCAGCTTGGAGGGGAGAGCTAACTATGGCTACACCTTC.

The CDR3 is CASSESAAMGTYEQYF. CDR3 coding DNA: TGTGCCAGCAGTGAATCGGCAGCAATGGGAACTTACGAGCAGTACTTC. V is TRBV6-1 and J is TRBJ2-7; D gene unclear. The CDR3 runs 16 residues. CDR1 MNHNS and CDR2 SASEGT come from the germline V gene. The V end was cut by 2 bases, the J end by 4 bases, with 18 bases between.

This chain joins TRBV6-1 and TRBJ2-2, with no clear D. V was shortened by 4 bases and J by 2 bases, with 14 bases between the two germline ends. Germline loops: CDR1 MNHNS, CDR2 SASEGT. The CDR3 consists of 16 residues. The CDR3 DNA sequence: TGTGCCAGCAGTGCGCTCCAGGTGACTAACACCGGGGAGCTGTTTTTT. Residues: CASSALQVTNTGELFF.

The chain uses TRBV18 and TRBJ2-1; tentative D call: TRBD2 (7 bases). The CDR3 totals 16 residues. The germline V gene has CDR1 KGHSH and CDR2 LQKENI. V lost 0 bases to trimming and J lost 6 bases, with 15 bases between them. The CDR3 sequence is CASSPPGGLSTNEQFF. In DNA, the CDR3 is TGTGCCAGCTCACCACCGGGGGGGCTATCAACCAATGAGCAGTTCTTC. Using reference TRBV18 and TRBJ2-1 for the parts outside the CDR3, the full variable domain is NAGVMQNPRHLVRRRGQEARLRCSPMKGHSHVYWYRQLPEEGLKFMVYLQKENIIDESGMPKERFSAEFPKEGPSILRIQQVVRGDSAAYFCASSPPGGLSTNEQFFGPGTRLTVL.

This clone showed up just once. The V gene is TRBV27, the J gene TRBJ2-2; 7 positions match TRBD1. V was pared by 6 bases and J by 7 bases, with 2 bases of the junction left unmatched. The CDR3 sequence is 12 residues long. Germline CDR1 is MNHEY and CDR2 is SMNVEV (reference sequence). CDR3: CASRPGGGELFF. The CDR3 coding sequence is TGTGCCAGCAGACCAGGGGGCGGGGAGCTGTTTTTT.